This T cell receptor (beta chain) was documented in a study of beta chain features in type 1 diabetes. The investigators reverse transcribed all of the isolated RNA, so they sequenced expressed TCRB transcripts. Produced via immunoSEQ multiplex PCR; TCRdb's table is partial and in-frame only. The data show under 950,000 clones, with about 17% seen just once and 0.023% held by the top ten. Findings and caveats of the study: Cells carrying high TCR expression could end up over-represented when cDNA is sequenced.

This clone was seen more than once but under ten times. Antigen specificity is unknown. V shed 6 bases and J shed 8 bases, with 11 bases lying between them. CDR1 is MGHDK, CDR2 SYGVNS, per germline. This CDR3 spans 13 amino acids. Sequenced: naive CD4+ T cells from blood. The TCR sequence derives from a woman in her late teens or twenties in good health. The genes are TRBV25-1 and TRBJ1-6; D is uncertain. Written as DNA, the CDR3 is TGTGCCAGCAGGAATAGACTGGATTCACCCCTCCACTTT. Protein sequence: CASRNRLDSPLHF. Full variable domain (remainder filled in from reference TRBV25-1 and TRBJ1-6): EADIYQTPRYLVIGTGKKITLECSQTMGHDKMYWYQQDPGMELHLIHYSYGVNSTEKGDLSSESTVSRIRTEHFPLTLESARPSHTSQYLCASRNRLDSPLHFGNGTRLTVT.